Included here is one T cell receptor (beta chain) sequence, with context. The sample comes from a study of blood T cell repertoires in COVID-19. Using immunoSEQ multiplex PCR, the repertoire was profiled, and TCRdb retains in-frame clones only, with some absent. The table records roughly 420,000 clones, around nine tenths of them present only once. The origin of this receptor is a woman aged 25 to 45 with acute COVID-19. Material for sequencing was PBMCs or T cells enriched from blood (not recorded which).

The CDR3 DNA reads as TGTGCCAGCAGTCTACAGGGTGGGAGCACTGAAGCTTTCTTT. This gives the protein CASSLQGGSTEAFF. The J gene is TRBJ1-1, the V gene TRBV7-3, with a tentative D call TRBD1 (6 bases). Germline V gene sequence: CDR1 SGHTA, CDR2 FQGTGA. The CDR3 has 14 amino acids. Trimming left V 6 bases short and J 4 bases short, with 15 bases between. The variable domain in full, completed from reference TRBV7-3 and TRBJ1-1, reads GAGVSQTPSNKVTEKGKYVELRCDPISGHTALYWYRQSLGQGPEFLIYFQGTGAADDSGLPNDRFFAVRPEGSVSTLKIQRTERGDSAVYLCASSLQGGSTEAFFGQGTRLTVV.